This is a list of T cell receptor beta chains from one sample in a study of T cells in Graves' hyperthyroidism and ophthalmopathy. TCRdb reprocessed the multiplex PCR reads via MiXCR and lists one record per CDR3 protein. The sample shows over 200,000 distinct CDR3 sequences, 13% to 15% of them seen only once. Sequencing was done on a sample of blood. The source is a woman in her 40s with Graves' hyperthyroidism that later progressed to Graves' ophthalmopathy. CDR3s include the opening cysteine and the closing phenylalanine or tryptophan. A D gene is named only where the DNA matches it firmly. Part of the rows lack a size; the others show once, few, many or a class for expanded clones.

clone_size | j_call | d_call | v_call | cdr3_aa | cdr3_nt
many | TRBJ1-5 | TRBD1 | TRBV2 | CASSAGGDQPQHF | TGTGCCAGCAGTGCAGGGGGCGATCAGCCCCAGCATTTT
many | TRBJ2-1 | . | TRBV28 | CASSLTSYNEQFF | TGTGCCAGCAGCCTTACTAGCTACAATGAGCAGTTCTTC
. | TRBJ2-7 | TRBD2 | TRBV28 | CASRREGREQYF | TGTGCCAGCCGGCGGGAGGGCCGCGAGCAGTACTTC
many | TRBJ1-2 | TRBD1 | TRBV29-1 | CSVEGGTEANYGYTF | TGCAGCGTCGAGGGGGGGACAGAAGCTAACTATGGCTACACCTTC
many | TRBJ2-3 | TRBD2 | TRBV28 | CASSYNLAGGPKTDTQYF | TGTGCCAGCAGTTACAATCTAGCGGGAGGGCCAAAAACAGATACGCAGTATTTT
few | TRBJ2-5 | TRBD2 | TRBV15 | CATSSRSGTQETQYF | TGTGCCACCAGCAGCCGTAGCGGGACACAAGAGACCCAGTACTTC
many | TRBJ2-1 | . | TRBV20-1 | CSARSRVSSSYNEQFF | TGCAGTGCTAGGTCGAGGGTGTCTAGCTCCTACAATGAGCAGTTCTTC
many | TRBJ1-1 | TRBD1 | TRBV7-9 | CASSVPGGATEAFF | TGTGCCAGCAGCGTCCCAGGGGGCGCGACTGAAGCTTTCTTT
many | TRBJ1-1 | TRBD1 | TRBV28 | CAAGQGVRNTEAFF | TGTGCCGCCGGGCAGGGGGTAAGAAACACTGAAGCTTTCTTT
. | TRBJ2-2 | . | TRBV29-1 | CSVEIGGRGTGELFF | TGCAGCGTTGAAATCGGGGGAAGGGGAACCGGGGAGCTGTTTTTT
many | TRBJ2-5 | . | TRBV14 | CASSQERLQETQYF | TGTGCCAGCAGCCAAGAACGCCTCCAAGAGACCCAGTACTTC
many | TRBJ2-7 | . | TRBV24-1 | CATSAMGLEQYF | TGTGCCACCAGTGCCATGGGACTGGAGCAGTACTTC
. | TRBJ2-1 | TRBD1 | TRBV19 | CASTFIGGFNEQFF | TGTGCCAGTACCTTTATAGGGGGCTTCAATGAGCAGTTCTTC
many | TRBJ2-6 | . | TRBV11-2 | CASSLEFGGAVLGANVLTF | TGTGCCAGCAGCTTAGAGTTCGGGGGCGCGGTGTTGGGGGCCAACGTCCTGACTTTC
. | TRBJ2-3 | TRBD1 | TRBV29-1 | CSAAGQGSGDTQYF | TGCAGCGCAGCTGGACAGGGGTCTGGAGATACGCAGTATTTT
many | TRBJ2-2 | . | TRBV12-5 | CASGLGPKGTVGVNTGELFF | TGTGCTAGTGGTTTGGGGCCCAAAGGGACGGTTGGAGTGAACACCGGGGAGCTGTTTTTT
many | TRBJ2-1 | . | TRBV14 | CASTRVGTNYNEQFF | TGTGCCAGCACCCGCGTTGGGACAAACTACAATGAGCAGTTCTTC
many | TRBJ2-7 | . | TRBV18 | CASSPPGARLFYEQYF | TGTGCCAGCTCACCCCCTGGCGCACGACTCTTCTACGAGCAGTACTTC
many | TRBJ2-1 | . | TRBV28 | CASSIPYNEQFF | TGTGCCAGCAGTATTCCCTACAATGAGCAGTTCTTC
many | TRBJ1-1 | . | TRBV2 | CAAKSDGLNTEAFF | TGTGCCGCAAAATCCGACGGGTTGAACACTGAAGCTTTCTTT
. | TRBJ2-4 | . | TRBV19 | CASSIGAEKRAKNIQYF | TGTGCCAGTAGTATTGGTGCAGAGAAGAGGGCCAAAAACATTCAGTACTTC
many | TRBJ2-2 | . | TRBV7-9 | CASSSMSGNTGELFF | TGTGCCAGCAGCTCAATGTCGGGGAACACCGGGGAGCTGTTTTTT
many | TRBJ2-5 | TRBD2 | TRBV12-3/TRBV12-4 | CASSLGTGGPKTQYF | TGTGCCAGCAGTTTAGGAACGGGAGGCCCAAAGACCCAGTACTTC
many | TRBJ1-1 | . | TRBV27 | CASSSGIVPARAFF | TGTGCCAGCAGTTCCGGGATTGTTCCCGCACGGGCTTTCTTT
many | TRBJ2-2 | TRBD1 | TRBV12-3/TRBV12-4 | CASSPLTGADTGELFF | TGTGCCAGCAGTCCCCTGACAGGGGCGGACACCGGGGAGCTGTTTTTT
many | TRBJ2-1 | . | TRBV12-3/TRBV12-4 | CASTARVPSYNEQFF | TGTGCCAGCACCGCACGGGTACCCTCCTACAATGAGCAGTTCTTC
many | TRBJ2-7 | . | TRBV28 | CASRAGQRTPYEQYF | TGTGCCAGCAGGGCCGGACAGCGAACCCCTTACGAGCAGTACTTC